This T cell receptor (beta chain) was found in a study of blood T cell repertoires in COVID-19. Some clones are missing from TCRdb's copy, which holds only in-frame ones; the method was immunoSEQ multiplex PCR. Among around 150,000 clones listed, roughly 83% were seen once. The receptor's source is a woman aged 80 or over with active or convalescent COVID-19. Source material: peripheral blood.

The CDR3 reads CASGSGQAAYGYTF. In DNA, the CDR3 is TGTGCTAGTGGTTCAGGACAGGCCGCCTATGGCTACACCTTC. The rearrangement uses TRBV12-5 and TRBJ1-2; 7 nucleotides agree with TRBD1. Trimming removed 4 bases from V and 4 bases from J; junction bases left unmatched: 6. The CDR3 contains 14 residues. Germline V lookup: CDR1 LGHNT, CDR2 FRNRAP.